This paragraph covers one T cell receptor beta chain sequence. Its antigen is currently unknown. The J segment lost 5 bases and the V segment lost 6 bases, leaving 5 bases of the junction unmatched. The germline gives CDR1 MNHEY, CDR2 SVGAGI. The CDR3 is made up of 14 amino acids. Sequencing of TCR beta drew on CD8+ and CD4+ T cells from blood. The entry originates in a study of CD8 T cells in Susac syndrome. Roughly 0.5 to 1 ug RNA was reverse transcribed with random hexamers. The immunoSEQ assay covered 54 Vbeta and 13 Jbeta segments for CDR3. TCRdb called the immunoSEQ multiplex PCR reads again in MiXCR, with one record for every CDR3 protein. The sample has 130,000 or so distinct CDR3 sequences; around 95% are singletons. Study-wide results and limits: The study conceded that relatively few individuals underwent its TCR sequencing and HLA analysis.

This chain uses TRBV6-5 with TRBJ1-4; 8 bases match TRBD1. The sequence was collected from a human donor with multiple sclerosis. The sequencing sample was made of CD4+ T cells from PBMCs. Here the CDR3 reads CASRGQGWNEKLFF. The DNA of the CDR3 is TGTGCCAGCAGAGGACAGGGTTGGAATGAAAAACTGTTTTTT.